This entry lists 3 T cell receptor beta chains sequenced from one sample in a study of cytomegalovirus exposure and HLA in healthy donors. The PCR had 60 Vbeta and 13 Jbeta primers. Generated by immunoSEQ multiplex PCR, the TCRdb table keeps only in-frame clones and is missing some. Here the sample spans about 69,000 clones, 60% to 75% being singletons. Sequenced material: PBMCs. Receptors were obtained from a male donor in good health and CMV-seropositive.

V gene TRBV27 combines with J gene TRBJ2-5; 9 positions agree with TRBD2. The CDR3 totals 16 residues. Per the germline V gene, CDR1 is MNHEY and CDR2 is SMNVEV (reference sequence). V trimming: 2 bases; J trimming: 1 base; junction bases outside the gene matches: 5. The CDR3 region has the DNA TGTGCCAGCAGTTTAAACCCTAGCGGGATCCAAGAGACCCAGTACTTC. Translation: CASSLNPSGIQETQYF.

V and J are TRBV5-1 and TRBJ1-5; 10 bases line up with TRBD1. The CDR3 has 16 residues. Unmatched junction bases numbered 4, after V lost 4 bases and J lost 0 bases. Germline CDR1 is SGHRS and CDR2 is YFSETQ. In nucleotides, the CDR3 is TGCGCCAGCAGCAAAGGGACAGGGGATAGCAATCAGCCCCAGCATTTT. Encoded protein: CASSKGTGDSNQPQHF. Full variable domain (rest looked up from reference TRBV5-1 and TRBJ1-5): KAGVTQTPRYLIKTRGQQVTLSCSPISGHRSVSWYQQTPGQGLQFLFEYFSETQRNKGNFPGRFSGRQFSNSRSEMNVSTLELGDSALYLCASSKGTGDSNQPQHFGDGTRLSIL.

J is TRBJ2-7 and V is TRBV27; 8 bases are a match to TRBD1. This CDR3 is 15 amino acids long. V lost 5 bases, J lost 4 bases, and 10 bases stayed unmatched. Germline assignment: CDR1 MNHEY and CDR2 SMNVEV (reference sequence). CDR3 region: CASSLTGTGFYEQYF. The CDR3 DNA reads as TGTGCCAGCAGTCTAACCGGGACAGGATTTTACGAGCAGTACTTC.